The T cell receptor beta chain described here comes from a study of shared clonotypes between healthy human individuals. Overall study findings and caveats: Sequencing depth was a factor that was expected to affect clonotype sharing among donors.

Here immunoSEQ multiplex PCR was the method, and the copy in TCRdb shows in-frame clones only, minus some. Of roughly 1.5 million clones detected, 95% to 99% appear once; the ten largest clones hold about 0.45%. Germline values: CDR1 SGHVS, CDR2 FQNEAQ. This CDR3 is 18 amino acids long. Trimming took 2 bases from V and 2 from J, leaving 19 bases between them. Into CD45RA+ naive and CD45RA-negative memory subsets, the CD4+ cells were split. This clone was seen a single time. As yet, its antigen is unknown. This TCR was recovered from a man aged 30 to 45 in good health. The chain uses TRBV7-8 and TRBJ2-1; D is possibly TRBD1 or TRBD2 (5 bases each). Sample: naive CD4+ T cells sorted from blood. Stated subset: CD45RA+ positively selected. The DNA for the CDR3 is TGTGCCAGCAGCTTACGTGTCGGGGCGACGGTCCCCTACAATGAGCAGTTCTTC. Amino acids: CASSLRVGATVPYNEQFF. Full variable domain (remainder filled in from reference TRBV7-8 and TRBJ2-1): GAGVSQSPRYKVAKRGQDVALRCDPISGHVSLFWYQQALGQGPEFLTYFQNEAQLDKSGLPSDRFFAERPEGSVSTLKIQRTQQEDSAVYLCASSLRVGATVPYNEQFFGPGTRLTVL.